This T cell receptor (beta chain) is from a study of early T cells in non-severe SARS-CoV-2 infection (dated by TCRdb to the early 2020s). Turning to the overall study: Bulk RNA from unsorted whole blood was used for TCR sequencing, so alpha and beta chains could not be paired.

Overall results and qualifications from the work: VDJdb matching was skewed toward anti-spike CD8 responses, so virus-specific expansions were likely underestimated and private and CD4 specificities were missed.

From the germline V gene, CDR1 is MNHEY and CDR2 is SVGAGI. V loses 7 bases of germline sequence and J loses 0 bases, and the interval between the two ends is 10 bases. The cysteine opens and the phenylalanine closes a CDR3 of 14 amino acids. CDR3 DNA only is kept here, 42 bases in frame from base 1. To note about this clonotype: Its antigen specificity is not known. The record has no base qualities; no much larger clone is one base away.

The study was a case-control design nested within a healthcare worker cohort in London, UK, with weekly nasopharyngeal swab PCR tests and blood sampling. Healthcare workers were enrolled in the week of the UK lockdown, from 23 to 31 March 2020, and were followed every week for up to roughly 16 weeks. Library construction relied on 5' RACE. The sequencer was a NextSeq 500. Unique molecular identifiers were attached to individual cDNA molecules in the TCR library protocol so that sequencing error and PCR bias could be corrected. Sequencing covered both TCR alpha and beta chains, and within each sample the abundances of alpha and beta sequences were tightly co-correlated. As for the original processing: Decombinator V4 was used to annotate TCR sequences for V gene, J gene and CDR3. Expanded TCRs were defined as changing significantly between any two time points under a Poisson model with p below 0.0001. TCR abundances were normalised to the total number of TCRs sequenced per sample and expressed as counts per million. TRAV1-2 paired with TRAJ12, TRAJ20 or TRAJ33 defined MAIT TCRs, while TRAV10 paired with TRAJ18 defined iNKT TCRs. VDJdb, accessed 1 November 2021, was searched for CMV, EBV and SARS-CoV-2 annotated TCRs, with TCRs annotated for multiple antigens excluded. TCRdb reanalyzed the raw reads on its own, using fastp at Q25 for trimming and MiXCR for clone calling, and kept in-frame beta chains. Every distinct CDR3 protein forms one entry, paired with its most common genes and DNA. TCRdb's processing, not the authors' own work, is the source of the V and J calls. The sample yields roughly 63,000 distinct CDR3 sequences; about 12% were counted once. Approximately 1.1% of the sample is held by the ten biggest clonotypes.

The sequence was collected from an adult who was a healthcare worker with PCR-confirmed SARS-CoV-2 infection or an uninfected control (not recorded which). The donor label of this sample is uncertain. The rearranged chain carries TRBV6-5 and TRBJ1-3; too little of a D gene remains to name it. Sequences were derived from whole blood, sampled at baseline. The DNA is TGTGCCAGCAAGACCGTCGTCTCTGGAAACACCATATATTTT. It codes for CASKTVVSGNTIYF.